This passage covers 22 T cell receptor beta chains from one sample sequenced in a study of blood T cell repertoires in COVID-19. Generated by immunoSEQ multiplex PCR, the TCRdb table keeps only in-frame clones and is missing some. The table includes hundreds of thousands of clones, 75% to 90% detected once. Sequences were obtained from peripheral blood. The receptors here all came from a woman in her thirties with acute or convalescent COVID-19.

This clone was observed a few times. J is TRBJ2-5 and V is TRBV6-5, with D perhaps TRBD1 (8 bases). Germline CDR1 is MNHEY and CDR2 is SVGAGI. The V end was cut by 6 bases, the J end by 5 bases, with 16 bases between. The CDR3 sequence is 14 residues long. The CDR3 is CASSGQGGWETQYF. CDR3 nucleotide sequence: TGTGCCAGCAGCGGACAGGGAGGGTGGGAGACCCAGTACTTC.

V and J are TRBV30 and TRBJ1-5; D is perhaps TRBD1 (6 bases). V was pared by 1 base and J by 5 bases, with 6 bases between. Germline loops: CDR1 GTSNPN, CDR2 SVGIG (reference sequence). This CDR3 has 12 residues. CDR3 region: CAWSGGHQPQHF. The CDR3 bases are TGTGCCTGGAGTGGGGGGCATCAGCCCCAGCATTTT.

This chain links TRBV4-1 with TRBJ2-3, with 8 bases that match TRBD2. J lost 4 bases, V lost 4 bases, and 1 base had no gene match. CDR1 MGHRA and CDR2 YSYEKL come from the germline V gene. The CDR3 extends over 13 amino acids. The CDR3 DNA reads TGCGCCAGCAGCCTGCGGGGGGCAGATACGCAGTATTTT. Encoded protein: CASSLRGADTQYF.

This rearrangement joins TRBV5-4 to TRBJ1-1; 8 bases align to TRBD1. Looked up from germline, CDR1 is SGHNT and CDR2 is YYREEE (reference sequence). After removal of 4 bases from V and 1 base from J, the junction contained 6 bases not matched to a gene. CDR3 size: 15 residues. CDR3: CASSPRQGSNTEAFF. The CDR3 DNA sequence: TGTGCCAGCAGCCCCCGACAGGGGTCGAACACTGAAGCTTTCTTT.

This chain connects TRBV13 to TRBJ2-3; tentative D call: TRBD2 (5 bases). Per germline, CDR1 PRHDT and CDR2 FYEKMQ (reference sequence). The CDR3 loop spans 17 amino acids. Trimming removed 5 bases at V and 0 bases at J, with 18 bases between. The CDR3 DNA is TGTGCCAGCAGCCTATGGCCAGGACTGTGGAGCACAGATACGCAGTATTTT. This sequence encodes CASSLWPGLWSTDTQYF.

This chain joins TRBV7-9 and TRBJ1-6, with D possibly TRBD1 on 5 matching bases. Germline V CDR1 and CDR2: SEHNR, FQNEAQ (reference sequence). The germline V and J ends were trimmed by 7 bases and 7 bases, with 14 bases remaining between them. The CDR3 is 14 amino acids. The CDR3 DNA is TGTGCCAGCACCAACCAGCCAGGGAATTCACCCCTCCACTTT. It is translated as CASTNQPGNSPLHF.

The chain combines TRBV27 with TRBJ1-5; 8 bases align to TRBD1. Losses at the gene ends were 4 bases for V and 4 bases for J; bases not matched to a gene: 0. CDR3 size: 13 residues. Germline V gene sequence: CDR1 MNHEY, CDR2 SMNVEV (reference sequence). In DNA form, the CDR3 reads TGTGCCAGCAGTTGGACAGGGAATCAGCCCCAGCATTTT. Residues: CASSWTGNQPQHF.

J is TRBJ2-5 and V is TRBV7-3; D ambiguous. From germline, CDR1 is SGHTA and CDR2 FQGTGA. The CDR3 has 14 residues. Trimming cost V 5 bases and J 4 bases, with 14 bases left between them. CDR3 sequence: CASSPLGAGETQYF. The CDR3 DNA reads TGTGCCAGCAGCCCATTAGGAGCCGGAGAGACCCAGTACTTC.

The chain recombines TRBV5-1 with TRBJ2-2; 8 bases map to TRBD2. The CDR3 runs to 16 residues. V was pared by 2 bases and J by 7 bases, with 10 bases of the junction left unmatched. The germline gives CDR1 SGHRS, CDR2 YFSETQ. CDR3 coding DNA: TGCGCCAGCAGCTTCAACCCCAGCGGGGGTGACGGGGAGCTGTTTTTT. Its translation is CASSFNPSGGDGELFF.

V and J are TRBV6-5 and TRBJ2-7; 9 bases match TRBD1. The CDR3 loop spans 16 amino acids. The V and J ends lost 2 bases and 2 bases, in that order; junction bases with no gene match: 7. Per the germline V gene, CDR1 is MNHEY and CDR2 is SVGAGI. The CDR3 DNA reads TGTGCCAGCAGTTACACCTCGGGACAGGGAACCTACGAGCAGTACTTC. Its translation: CASSYTSGQGTYEQYF.

The V and J genes are TRBV19 and TRBJ1-2; D not resolved. Trimming cost V 4 bases and J 8 bases, with 14 bases left between them. The CDR3 is 13 residues long. Germline V CDR1 and CDR2: LNHDA, SQIVND (reference sequence). The DNA of the CDR3 is TGTGCCAGTAGTACCGGGTTTGCGGCGGGCTACACCTTC. Protein product: CASSTGFAAGYTF.

The chain recombines TRBV11-3 with TRBJ2-2; TRBD2 matches at 8 bases. The CDR3 totals 17 residues. V shed 0 bases, J shed 4 bases, and the junction held 7 bases outside the gene matches. Germline CDR1 reads SGHNT; CDR2 reads YENEEA. CDR3 amino acids: CASSLDPARGVTGELFF. The CDR3 nucleotides read TGTGCCAGCAGCTTAGATCCGGCGCGGGGGGTCACCGGGGAGCTGTTTTTT.

This clone was seen at least ten times. V is TRBV6-5 and J is TRBJ1-5, with TRBD1 matching 8 bases. V was pared by 5 bases and J by 7 bases, with 7 bases of the junction left unmatched. Germline V lookup: CDR1 MNHEY, CDR2 SVGAGI. The CDR3 is 14 residues long. The CDR3 DNA follows: TGTGCCAGCAGTACCGACAGGGGAGGGCAGCCCCAGCATTTT. This translates into CASSTDRGGQPQHF.

The chain recombines TRBV5-4 with TRBJ2-1, with D perhaps matching TRBD1 (8 bases). V lost 0 bases and J 15 bases, leaving 16 bases between the germline ends. The germline CDR1 and CDR2 sequences are SGHNT and YYREEE (reference sequence). This CDR3 spans 13 amino acids. The CDR3 DNA follows: TGTGCCAGCAGCTTGGGGACAGGGAGGGGAATGTTCTTC. Its protein product is CASSLGTGRGMFF.

This clone was counted a single time. This chain joins TRBV11-2 and TRBJ1-1, with a possible D match to TRBD1 (5 bases). Trimming removed 0 bases from V and 12 bases from J, with 17 bases in between. Germline V gives CDR1 SGHAT, CDR2 FQNNGV. The CDR3 covers 14 residues. Here the CDR3 reads CASSLEGGGSETFF. DNA for the CDR3: TGTGCCAGCAGCTTAGAGGGGGGGGGATCGGAGACTTTCTTT.

The V gene is TRBV5-6, the J gene TRBJ2-3; 10 bases fit TRBD2. Trimming removed 2 bases from V and 5 bases from J; junction bases left unmatched: 8. Germline V gene lookup returns CDR1 SGHDT and CDR2 YYEEEE. The CDR3 loop spans 16 amino acids. CDR3: CASSFFSSGGRDTQYF. The CDR3 nucleotides are TGTGCCAGCAGCTTCTTCTCTAGCGGGGGTAGAGATACGCAGTATTTT.

This chain uses TRBV15 with TRBJ1-2; 7 positions agree with TRBD1. Losses at the gene ends were 3 bases for V and 2 bases for J; bases not matched to a gene: 3. Germline CDR1 reads LNHNV; CDR2 reads YYDKDF (reference sequence). The CDR3 length is 14 residues. CDR3: CATSRGTDNYGYTF. As DNA, the CDR3 is TGTGCCACCAGCAGGGGGACAGACAACTATGGCTACACCTTC.

The gene calls are TRBV29-1 and TRBJ2-1; D may be TRBD1 (6 bases). The germline CDR1 and CDR2 sequences are SQVTM and ANQGSEA. The CDR3 covers 15 residues. V was cut by 0 bases and J by 5 bases, with 14 bases left in between. CDR3 nucleotide sequence: TGCAGCGTTGAAGACGACCAGGGGACACACAATGAGCAGTTCTTC. It encodes CSVEDDQGTHNEQFF.

The chain recombines TRBV2 with TRBJ1-5; tentatively, D is TRBD1 (5 bases). The CDR3 runs to 16 residues. V was cut by 3 bases and J by 4 bases, with 16 bases left in between. Germline CDR1 reads SNHLY; CDR2 reads FYNNEI. The DNA of the CDR3 is TGTGCCAGCAGTGACTCAAGGGGATATAAGAATCAGCCCCAGCATTTT. Translated, it gives CASSDSRGYKNQPQHF. Looking up the rest from reference TRBV2 and TRBJ1-5 gives the full variable domain: EPEVTQTPSHQVTQMGQEVILRCVPISNHLYFYWYRQILGQKVEFLVSFYNNEISEKSEIFDDQFSVERPDGSNFTLKIRSTKLEDSAMYFCASSDSRGYKNQPQHFGDGTRLSIL.

The V call is TRBV24-1, the J call TRBJ2-5; 7 nucleotides agree with TRBD1. The CDR3 runs 16 residues. CDR1 is KGHDR, CDR2 SFDVKD, per germline. Germline trimming cut 2 bases from V and 4 bases from J; bases unmatched to any gene: 9. The CDR3 loop is CATSDSPRQGIETQYF. As DNA, the CDR3 is TGTGCCACCAGTGATTCGCCCCGACAGGGCATAGAGACCCAGTACTTC.

The CDR3 region is CASRKGGGREEQYF. The CDR3 DNA is TGTGCCAGCAGAAAAGGGGGAGGGCGCGAGGAGCAGTACTTC. This chain joins TRBV6-5 and TRBJ2-7; tentative D call: TRBD2 (7 bases). The V end was cut by 6 bases, the J end by 7 bases, with 19 bases between. Germline CDR1 MNHEY, CDR2 SVGAGI. The CDR3 totals 14 residues.

The chain combines TRBV18 with TRBJ2-7; 9 bases are shared with TRBD1. CDR3 length: 15 amino acids. J was trimmed by 2 bases and V by 3 bases; bases with no gene match: 5. The germline gives CDR1 KGHSH, CDR2 LQKENI. The CDR3 sequence is CASSPGQGIPYEQYF. In DNA form, the CDR3 reads TGTGCCAGCTCACCGGGACAGGGTATTCCCTACGAGCAGTACTTC.